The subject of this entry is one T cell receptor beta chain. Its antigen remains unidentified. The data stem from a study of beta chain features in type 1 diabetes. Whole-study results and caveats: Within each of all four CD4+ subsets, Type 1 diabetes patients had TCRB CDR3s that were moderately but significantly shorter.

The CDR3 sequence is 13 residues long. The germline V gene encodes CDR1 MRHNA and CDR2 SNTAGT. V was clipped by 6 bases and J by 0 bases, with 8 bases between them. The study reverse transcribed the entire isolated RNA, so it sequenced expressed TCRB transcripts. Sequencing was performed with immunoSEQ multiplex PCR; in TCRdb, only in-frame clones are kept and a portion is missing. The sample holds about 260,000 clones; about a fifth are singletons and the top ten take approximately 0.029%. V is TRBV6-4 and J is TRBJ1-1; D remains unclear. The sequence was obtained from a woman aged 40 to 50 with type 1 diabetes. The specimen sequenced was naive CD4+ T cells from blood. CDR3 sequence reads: CASRKEMNTEAFF. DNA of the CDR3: TGTGCCAGCAGGAAGGAGATGAACACTGAAGCTTTCTTT.